A selection of T cell receptor beta chains follows, all from one sample in a study of cytomegalovirus exposure and HLA in healthy donors. Here immunoSEQ multiplex PCR was the method, and the copy in TCRdb shows in-frame clones only, minus some. The table records around 120,000 clones, roughly two thirds of them present only once. The source material was PBMCs. The receptors come from a man aged 25 to 40 in good health and CMV-seropositive. The CDR3 runs from the conserved cysteine through the conserved F or W. Fields, in order: D gene, V gene, clone size, J gene, CDR3 DNA, CDR3 protein. A D gene is named only where the DNA matches it firmly. The size field is filled for only some rows; it gives once, few, many or a size class.

TRBD1	TRBV7-2	-	TRBJ1-4	TGTGCCAGCAGCTTAGGAGGGACAGGACCACCCAATGAAAAACTGTTTTTT	CASSLGGTGPPNEKLFF
TRBD2	TRBV7-9	few	TRBJ2-7	TGTGCCAGCAGCTTACTGGGACTAGCGGCAGTCGAGCAGTACTTC	CASSLLGLAAVEQYF
-	TRBV19	few	TRBJ2-5	TGTGCCAGTAACCCTAGGGGAGGAGGGGAGACCCAGTACTTC	CASNPRGGGETQYF
-	TRBV7-2	-	TRBJ1-1	TGTGCCAGCAGCTCCTACCTGAACACTGAAGCTTTCTTT	CASSSYLNTEAFF
-	TRBV19	-	TRBJ2-1	TGTGCCAGTTGCCACAACAGGGATCTTGAGCAGTTCTTC	CASCHNRDLEQFF
TRBD1	TRBV9	-	TRBJ2-3	TGTGCCAGCAGGGGACAGAGGAGCACAGATACGCAGTATTTT	CASRGQRSTDTQYF
TRBD2	TRBV6-1	-	TRBJ2-3	TGTGCCACCAACGTAGGACTAGCGACAGATACGCAGTATTTT	CATNVGLATDTQYF
TRBD1	TRBV19	-	TRBJ1-1	TGTGCCAGTAGTATAGTACCGGGACAGGGGGCTGAAGCTTTCTTT	CASSIVPGQGAEAFF
-	TRBV6-4	-	TRBJ1-6	TGTGCCAGTCAGGGATCATACAATTCACCCCTCCACTTT	CASQGSYNSPLHF
TRBD1	TRBV7-6	-	TRBJ2-2	TGTGCCAGCAGCTTTGGGACAGGGAACACCGGGGAGCTGTTTTTT	CASSFGTGNTGELFF
-	TRBV12-1	-	TRBJ2-7	TGTGCCAGCAGCTTCTCGGCTAGCGGGCCCACCACCTACGAGCAGTACTTC	CASSFSASGPTTYEQYF
TRBD1	TRBV7-9	few	TRBJ2-2	TGTGCCAGGACAGGGTTTGGGAACACCGGGGAGCTGTTTTTT	CARTGFGNTGELFF
TRBD1	TRBV28	-	TRBJ1-2	TGTGCCAGCAGTCGCCAGGGGGCGCTGACTGGCTACACCTTC	CASSRQGALTGYTF
TRBD2	TRBV30	once	TRBJ2-1	TGTGCCTGGAGTGTTGGGACTAGCGGGACGAATGAGCAGTTCTTC	CAWSVGTSGTNEQFF
-	TRBV7-3	-	TRBJ2-7	TGTGCCAGCAGCTTAACTGGCGGGCATATGGACGAGCAGTACTTC	CASSLTGGHMDEQYF
TRBD1	TRBV19	-	TRBJ2-7	TGTGCCAGTTGTAGGGGACAGTTCTACGAGCAGTACTTC	CASCRGQFYEQYF
TRBD1	TRBV7-9	medium-sized	TRBJ2-7	TGTGCCAGCAGCCCTCCCGGGACAGGGGATTCCTACGAGCAGTACTTC	CASSPPGTGDSYEQYF
TRBD2	TRBV5-1	-	TRBJ2-1	TGCGCTACTGGGATAGCGGGAGGGTTAGATGAGCAGTTCTTC	CATGIAGGLDEQFF
TRBD2	TRBV10-3	medium-sized	TRBJ2-7	TGTGCCATCAGTGGTCTAGGGGGCGGGAGGGCCTCCAGCTCCTACGAGCAGTACTTC	CAISGLGGGRASSSYEQYF
-	TRBV4-2	-	TRBJ2-5	TGTGCCAGCAGCCAATCCACACTAGCATCGACCCAGTACTTC	CASSQSTLASTQYF